A single sample gave rise to the 26 T cell receptor beta chains below, sequenced in a study of radiotherapy plus CTLA-4 blockade in lung cancer (dated by TCRdb to 2017 to 2018). The library relied on the immunoSEQ multiplex PCR assay. TCRdb retrieved this table from immuneACCESS and kept in-frame rearrangements only. Not all clones are present; in checked studies, unresolved V genes account for under half, and no reason is known for the remainder. Across this sample there are about 97,000 clones, with 65% to 75% seen only once. The ten largest clones add up to approximately 2.6% of the sample. Sample: peripheral blood, taken from a patient treated with radiotherapy plus ipilimumab. These receptors came from a human donor with non-small cell lung cancer who had a partial response to radiotherapy plus ipilimumab. Some clones in this sample may be carry-over from other donors' samples.

The rearrangement uses TRBV14 and TRBJ1-2; D unclear. Trimming took 3 bases from V and 7 from J, leaving 15 bases between them. The CDR3 has 14 residues. Looked up from germline, CDR1 is SGHDN and CDR2 is FVKESK. DNA for the CDR3: TGTGCCAGCAGCCAGGTACCTCTGCTCGGTGGCTACACCTTC. This codes for CASSQVPLLGGYTF.

The chain joins TRBV18 to TRBJ2-5; 12 bases line up with TRBD2. Unmatched junction bases numbered 11, after V lost 3 bases and J lost 12 bases. The CDR3 contains 15 residues. Germline CDR1 reads KGHSH; CDR2 reads LQKENI. In nucleotides, the CDR3 is TGTGCCAGCTCACCTACTACTAGCGGGGGGACTTTAAAGTACTTC. Its protein product is CASSPTTSGGTLKYF.

The rearrangement links TRBV7-6 to TRBJ2-3; the D gene is possibly TRBD1 (5 bases). V lost 5 bases and J 2 bases, leaving 11 bases between the germline ends. CDR3 length equals 14 residues. From germline, CDR1 is SGHVS and CDR2 FNYEAQ. CDR3 amino acids: CASSHTGVTDTQYF. CDR3 sequence (DNA): TGTGCCAGCAGCCATACAGGTGTCACAGATACGCAGTATTTT.

This chain connects TRBV29-1 to TRBJ2-5, with TRBD2 as a possible D gene (7 bases). The CDR3 totals 14 residues. Germline assignment: CDR1 SQVTM and CDR2 ANQGSEA. The CDR3 protein is CSQGAGVQGETQYF. The CDR3 region has the DNA TGCAGTCAAGGGGCGGGAGTCCAGGGGGAGACCCAGTACTTC.

This chain links TRBV5-8 with TRBJ1-1, with D perhaps matching TRBD1 (6 bases). This CDR3 comprises 17 residues. Trimming left V 0 bases short and J 6 bases short, with 21 bases between. Germline CDR1 SGHTS, CDR2 YDEGEE. CDR3: CASSLARGGRFRPEAFF. The CDR3 DNA is TGTGCCAGCAGCTTGGCCCGGGGGGGGCGATTCCGCCCTGAAGCTTTCTTT.

The rearrangement joins TRBV9 to TRBJ2-3; a possible D gene is TRBD2 (5 bases). V lost 0 bases and J 1 base, leaving 12 bases between the germline ends. This CDR3 region has 16 residues. Looked up from germline, CDR1 is SGDLS and CDR2 is YYNGEE. In nucleotides, the CDR3 is TGTGCCAGCAGCGTAGGCCCTAGCCTCGGCACAGATACGCAGTATTTT. Its protein product is CASSVGPSLGTDTQYF.

In this sample, this clone turned up a few times. The chain is built from TRBV19 and TRBJ1-3; TRBD1 matches 9 bases. The CDR3 consists of 14 residues. V trimming: 5 bases; J trimming: 8 bases; junction bases outside the gene matches: 7. The germline gives CDR1 LNHDA, CDR2 SQIVND (reference sequence). CDR3 in amino acids: CASSVQGAEYTIYF. The CDR3 nucleotides read TGTGCCAGTAGTGTACAGGGGGCGGAATACACCATATATTTT.

This clone came up a few times. The chain employs TRBV19 and TRBJ1-3; 7 bases are shared with TRBD1. Germline loops: CDR1 LNHDA, CDR2 SQIVND (reference sequence). V trimming: 3 bases; J trimming: 2 bases; junction bases outside the gene matches: 1. This CDR3 region has 14 residues. The CDR3 reads CASSMTGTGNTIYF. Written as DNA, the CDR3 is TGTGCCAGTAGTATGACAGGGACTGGAAACACCATATATTTT.

V and J are TRBV4-3 and TRBJ1-3; 9 nucleotides agree with TRBD1. The germline V gene encodes CDR1 LGHNA and CDR2 YSLEER. The CDR3 contains 16 residues. V dropped 4 bases and J dropped 3; count of bases not matched to a gene: 7. Here the CDR3 reads CASSRTGGAGGNTIYF. CDR3 DNA: TGCGCCAGCAGCCGAACAGGGGGCGCAGGTGGAAACACCATATATTTT.

V and J are TRBV5-6 and TRBJ1-2; D not certain. Between the trimmed V and J ends, which lost 0 bases and 0 bases, there was a span of 6 bases. The CDR3 loop spans 14 amino acids. Germline V gene sequence: CDR1 SGHDT, CDR2 YYEEEE. The CDR3 protein is CASSLVAANYGYTF. Here the CDR3 DNA reads TGTGCCAGCAGCTTGGTGGCTGCTAACTATGGCTACACCTTC.

The rearrangement links TRBV19 to TRBJ2-5; 8 nucleotides line up with TRBD1. This CDR3 region has 14 residues. Trimming at V came to 8 bases and at J to 3 bases, leaving 8 bases not matched to a gene. The germline V gene has CDR1 LNHDA and CDR2 SQIVND (reference sequence). CDR3 nucleotides: TGTGCCAGTCAGAAGACAGGGGTAAAAGAGACCCAGTACTTC. Protein product: CASQKTGVKETQYF.

The chain combines TRBV10-3 with TRBJ1-1, with 8 bases aligning to TRBD1. Trimming took 10 bases from V and 0 from J; bases not matched to a gene: 10. The CDR3 runs 15 residues. CDR1 is ENHRY, CDR2 SYGVKD, per germline. CDR3 coding DNA: TGTGCCACCAGGGGGCGCAGAGACATGAACACTGAAGCTTTCTTT. It specifies CATRGRRDMNTEAFF.

In its sample, this clone ranks as medium-sized. The chain uses TRBV11-3 and TRBJ1-5; 8 bases line up with TRBD1. The V gene end was trimmed by 0 bases and the J gene end by 4 bases; junction bases not matched to a gene: 8. Looked up from germline, CDR1 is SGHNT and CDR2 is YENEEA. The CDR3 loop spans 17 amino acids. This CDR3 is CASSLEAGGRRNQPQHF. The CDR3 coding sequence is TGTGCCAGCAGCTTAGAAGCAGGGGGCAGACGAAATCAGCCCCAGCATTTT.

V is TRBV5-6 and J is TRBJ1-1, with a weak D call TRBD1 (6 bases). The V end was cut by 1 base, the J end by 1 base, with 8 bases between. The V gene's germline CDR1 is SGHDT and CDR2 YYEEEE. The CDR3 consists of 14 residues. The DNA of the CDR3 is TGTGCCAGCAGCTTGCTGGGGGCGAACACTGAAGCTTTCTTT. Its protein is CASSLLGANTEAFF. Complete variable domain (other parts from reference TRBV5-6 and TRBJ1-1): DAGVTQSPTHLIKTRGQQVTLRCSPKSGHDTVSWYQQALGQGPQFIFQYYEEEERQRGNFPDRFSGHQFPNYSSELNVNALLLGDSALYLCASSLLGANTEAFFGQGTRLTVV.

The V and J genes are TRBV7-2 and TRBJ1-4, with a tentative D call TRBD1 (5 bases). The CDR3 extends over 16 amino acids. Germline CDR1 reads SGHTA; CDR2 reads FQGNSA. Deletions cut 5 bases from V and 7 bases from J, with 20 bases between. The CDR3 nucleotides are TGTGCCAGCAGCCCCGGGGGGGGATCGGTGGGTGAAAAACTGTTTTTT. Protein: CASSPGGGSVGEKLFF. Full variable domain (outside the CDR3, taken from reference TRBV7-2 and TRBJ1-4): GAGVSQSPSNKVTEKGKDVELRCDPISGHTALYWYRQSLGQGLEFLIYFQGNSAPDKSGLPSDRFSAERTGGSVSTLTIQRTQQEDSAVYLCASSPGGGSVGEKLFFGSGTQLSVL.

The chain uses TRBV2 and TRBJ2-5, with 8 positions matching TRBD2. After removal of 0 bases from V and 4 bases from J, the junction contained 4 bases not matched to a gene. Germline-derived CDR1 and CDR2 are SNHLY and FYNNEI. The CDR3 loop spans 15 amino acids. Here the CDR3 reads CASSEARGVVETQYF. Here the CDR3 DNA reads TGTGCCAGCAGTGAAGCGCGGGGGGTAGTAGAGACCCAGTACTTC. Full variable domain (missing parts from reference TRBV2 and TRBJ2-5): EPEVTQTPSHQVTQMGQEVILRCVPISNHLYFYWYRQILGQKVEFLVSFYNNEISEKSEIFDDQFSVERPDGSNFTLKIRSTKLEDSAMYFCASSEARGVVETQYFGPGTRLLVL.

This clone has more than one count but fewer than ten. The CDR3 region is CASSLGGLLYGYTF. CDR3 sequence (DNA): TGTGCCAGCAGCTTAGGAGGGTTGCTCTATGGCTACACCTTC. The chain joins TRBV5-6 to TRBJ1-2; D is ambiguous. CDR3 size: 14 residues. Trimming took off 2 bases at V and 4 bases at J, with 12 bases between the two ends. Germline values: CDR1 SGHDT, CDR2 YYEEEE.

The chain has TRBV25-1 and TRBJ1-1, with a weak D call TRBD1 (6 bases). Germline loops: CDR1 MGHDK, CDR2 SYGVNS. This CDR3 comprises 14 residues. The V end was cut by 4 bases, the J end by 5 bases, with 14 bases between. This CDR3 is CASSANRARTEAFF. The CDR3 DNA reads TGTGCCAGCAGTGCAAACAGGGCGAGGACTGAAGCTTTCTTT.

This rearrangement joins TRBV21-1 to TRBJ2-7; no check of the table's D call, TRBD1, against the DNA was made. TRBV21-1 is classified as a pseudogene. CDR3 size: 16 residues. Here the CDR3 reads CASSKSPGGYSYEQYF. Written as DNA, the CDR3 is TGTGCCAGCAGCAAATCGCCAGGGGGCTACTCCTACGAGCAGTACTTC.

The sample holds a few counts of this clone. The genes are TRBV5-8 and TRBJ1-1, with 7 bases lining up with TRBD1. With 2 bases clipped from V and 5 bases from J, the junction kept 6 bases outside the gene matches. The CDR3 length is 14 residues. Germline V lookup: CDR1 SGHTS, CDR2 YDEGEE. The CDR3 reads CASSFDRAGTEAFF. CDR3 sequence (DNA): TGTGCCAGCAGCTTTGACAGGGCGGGTACTGAAGCTTTCTTT.

The chain combines TRBV7-9 with TRBJ2-7, with D possibly matching TRBD2 (5 bases). The CDR3 runs to 15 residues. CDR1 is SEHNR and CDR2 is FQNEAQ in the germline V gene (reference sequence). V was shortened by 5 bases and J by 9 bases, with 23 bases between the two germline ends. In DNA form, the CDR3 reads TGTGCCAGCAGCCCGAACCTCCGGGAACACCTCGGGCAGTACTTC. This codes for CASSPNLREHLGQYF.

The rearrangement uses TRBV29-1 and TRBJ2-3; 7 bases map to TRBD2. The CDR3 runs to 14 residues. J lost 3 bases, V lost 5 bases, and 8 bases had no gene match. Per the germline V gene, CDR1 is SQVTM and CDR2 is ANQGSEA. CDR3 sequence: CSVKGGAGTDTQYF. The CDR3 coding sequence is TGCAGCGTTAAGGGAGGGGCCGGGACAGATACGCAGTATTTT.

The chain is built from TRBV29-1 and TRBJ2-7; no definite D call. This CDR3 region has 11 residues. V was shortened by 4 bases and J by 7 bases, with 11 bases between the two germline ends. Germline CDR1 and CDR2: SQVTM and ANQGSEA. The CDR3 nucleotides read TGCAGCGTTGCGTGGGCCTGGGAGCAGTACTTC. Its protein is CSVAWAWEQYF.

The rearrangement links TRBV5-4 to TRBJ2-1, with 9 bases fitting TRBD2. V was pared by 4 bases and J by 5 bases, with 7 bases of the junction left unmatched. The CDR3 consists of 15 residues. The germline V gene has CDR1 SGHNT and CDR2 YYREEE (reference sequence). For the CDR3, the DNA is TGTGCCAGCAGCCCCGGGGCGGGGGGGCACAATGAGCAGTTCTTC. Its protein is CASSPGAGGHNEQFF.

V is TRBV9 and J is TRBJ2-1, with 11 bases matching TRBD2. This CDR3 has 17 amino acids. J was trimmed by 2 bases and V by 0 bases; bases with no gene match: 4. The germline CDR1 and CDR2 sequences are SGDLS and YYNGEE. The CDR3 spells CASSVGLAGGAYNEQFF. In DNA form, the CDR3 reads TGTGCCAGCAGCGTAGGGCTAGCGGGAGGTGCCTACAATGAGCAGTTCTTC.

This rearrangement joins TRBV7-8 to TRBJ2-1; 10 bases line up with TRBD2. The germline CDR1 and CDR2 sequences are SGHVS and FQNEAQ. There are 15 residues in the CDR3. V was pared by 5 bases and J by 4 bases, with 5 bases of the junction left unmatched. CDR3 loop: CASSTSGGAYNEQFF. The DNA of the CDR3 is TGTGCCAGCAGCACGAGCGGGGGGGCTTACAATGAGCAGTTCTTC.